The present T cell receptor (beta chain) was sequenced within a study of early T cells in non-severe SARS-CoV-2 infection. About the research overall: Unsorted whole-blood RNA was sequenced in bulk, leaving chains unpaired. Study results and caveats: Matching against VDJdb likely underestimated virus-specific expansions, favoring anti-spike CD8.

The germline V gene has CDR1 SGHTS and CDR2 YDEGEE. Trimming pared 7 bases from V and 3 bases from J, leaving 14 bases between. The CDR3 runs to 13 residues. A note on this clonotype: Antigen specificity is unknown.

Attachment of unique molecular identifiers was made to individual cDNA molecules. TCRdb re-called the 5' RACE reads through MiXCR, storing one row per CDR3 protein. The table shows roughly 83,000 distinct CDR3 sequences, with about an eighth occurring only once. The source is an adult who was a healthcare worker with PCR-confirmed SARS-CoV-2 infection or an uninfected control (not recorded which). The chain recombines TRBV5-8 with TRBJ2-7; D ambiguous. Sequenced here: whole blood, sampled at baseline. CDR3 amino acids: CASLRISFYEQYF. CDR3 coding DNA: TGTGCCAGCCTCCGGATTTCATTCTACGAGCAGTACTTC.